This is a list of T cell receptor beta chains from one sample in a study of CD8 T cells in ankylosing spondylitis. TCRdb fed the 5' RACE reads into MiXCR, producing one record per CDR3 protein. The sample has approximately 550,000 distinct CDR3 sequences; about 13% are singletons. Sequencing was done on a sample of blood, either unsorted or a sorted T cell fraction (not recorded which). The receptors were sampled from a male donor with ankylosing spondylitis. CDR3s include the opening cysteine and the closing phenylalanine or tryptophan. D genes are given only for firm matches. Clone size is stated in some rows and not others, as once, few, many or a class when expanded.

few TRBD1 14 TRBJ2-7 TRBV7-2 TGTGCCAGCAGCAGGGACAGGGGGAACAACGAGCAGTACTTC CASSRDRGNNEQYF
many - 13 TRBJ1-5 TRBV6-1 TGTGCCAGCAGTGAAGCAGGCCTTCAGCCCCAGCATTTT CASSEAGLQPQHF
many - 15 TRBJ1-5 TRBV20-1 TGCAGTGCTAGTGTTGGTACCCATAGCAATCAGCCCCAGCATTTT CSASVGTHSNQPQHF
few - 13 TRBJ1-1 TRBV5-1 TGCGCCAGCAGCTTTACAACTGACACTGAAGCTTTCTTT CASSFTTDTEAFF
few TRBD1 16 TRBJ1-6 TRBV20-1 TGCAGTGCTTACTCGGCAGGGGGCTCCTATAATTCACCCCTCCACTTT CSAYSAGGSYNSPLHF
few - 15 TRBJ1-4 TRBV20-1 TGCAGTGCCTTGGACAGCGGTTCAACTAATGAAAAACTGTTTTTT CSALDSGSTNEKLFF
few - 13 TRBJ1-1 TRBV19 TGTGCCAGTAGTATGCGGCAGAACACTGAAGCTTTCTTT CASSMRQNTEAFF
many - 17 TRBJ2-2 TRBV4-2 TGTGCCAGCAGCCAATATTTCGCTTCGAACCCTCTCGGGGAGCTGTTTTTT CASSQYFASNPLGELFF
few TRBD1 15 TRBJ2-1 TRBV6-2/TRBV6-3 TGTGCCAGCAGAGCAACAGGGGGCTGGTTAAATGAGCAGTTCTTC CASRATGGWLNEQFF
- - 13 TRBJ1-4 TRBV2 TGTGCCAGCAGTCCTTTTCAGGGCGAAAAACTGTTTTTT CASSPFQGEKLFF